This T cell receptor (beta chain) derives from a study of blood T cell repertoires in COVID-19. The wider study: The origin of the acute and convalescent COVID-19 samples was the United States, Italy and Spain. In each case, the material was cDNA or gDNA derived from T cells, B-cell-depleted T cells, or PBMCs.

Germline V gene sequence: CDR1 MNHEY, CDR2 SVGAGI. The CDR3 consists of 15 residues. With 7 bases clipped from V and 2 bases from J, the junction kept 6 bases outside the gene matches. The authors' processing: Using reference gene primer amplification, nucleated cell counts were estimated. TCRdb's copy holds only in-frame clones and misses some; the assay was immunoSEQ multiplex PCR. D and trimming were read from the DNA, whereas the V and J calls and clone size are those reported in that table. The sample carries approximately 260,000 clones, around 87% recorded once. This receptor was taken from a man aged 55-75 years who had recovered from COVID-19. This chain connects TRBV6-5 to TRBJ1-5, with 9 bases that match TRBD1. The material sequenced was peripheral blood. CDR3 nucleotide sequence: TGTGCCAGCAAAAGGACAGGGGAGGGCAATCAGCCCCAGCATTTT. Protein: CASKRTGEGNQPQHF.